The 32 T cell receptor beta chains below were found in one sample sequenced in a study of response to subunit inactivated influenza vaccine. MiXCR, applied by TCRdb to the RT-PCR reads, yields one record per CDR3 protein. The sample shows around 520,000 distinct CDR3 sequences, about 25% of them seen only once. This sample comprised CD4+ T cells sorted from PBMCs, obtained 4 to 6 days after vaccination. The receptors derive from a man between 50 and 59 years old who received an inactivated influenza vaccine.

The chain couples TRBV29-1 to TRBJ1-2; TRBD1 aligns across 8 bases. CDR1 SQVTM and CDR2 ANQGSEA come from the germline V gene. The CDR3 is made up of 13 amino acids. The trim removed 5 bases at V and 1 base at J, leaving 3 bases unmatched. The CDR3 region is CSVSGGVNYGYTF. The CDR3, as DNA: TGCAGCGTTTCAGGGGGCGTTAACTATGGCTACACCTTC.

CDR3 sequence: CASSILAGESYNEQFF. The CDR3 nucleotides read TGTGCCAGTAGTATACTAGCGGGAGAGTCCTACAATGAGCAGTTCTTC. The chain carries TRBV19 and TRBJ2-1; TRBD2 matches at 10 bases. The CDR3 has 16 amino acids. The ends lost 2 bases at V and 1 base at J; junction bases unmatched: 2. CDR1 and CDR2 from the germline V gene are LNHDA and SQIVND (reference sequence).

The CDR3 spells CASSLAGSGEQYF. Written as DNA, the CDR3 is TGTGCCAGCAGCTTGGCAGGGAGTGGAGAGCAGTACTTC. The chain couples TRBV7-9 to TRBJ2-7; D may be TRBD1 or TRBD2 (5 bases each). This CDR3 spans 13 amino acids. V dropped 3 bases and J dropped 7 bases, with 13 bases sitting between them. Germline V gene data show CDR1 as SEHNR and CDR2 as FQNEAQ (reference sequence).

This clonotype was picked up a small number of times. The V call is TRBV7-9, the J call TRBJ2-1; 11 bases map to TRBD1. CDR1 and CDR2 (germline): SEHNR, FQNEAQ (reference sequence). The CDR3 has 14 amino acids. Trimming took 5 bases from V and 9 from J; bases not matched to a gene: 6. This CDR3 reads CASSRTGGSSEQFF. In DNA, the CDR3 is TGTGCCAGCAGCCGGACAGGGGGCTCTAGTGAGCAGTTCTTC.

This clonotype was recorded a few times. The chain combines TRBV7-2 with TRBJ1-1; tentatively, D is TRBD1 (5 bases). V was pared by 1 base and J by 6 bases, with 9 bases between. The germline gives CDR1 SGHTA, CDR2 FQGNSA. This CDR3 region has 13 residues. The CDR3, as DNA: TGTGCCAGCAGCTTAGTCCGAGGGGCTGAAGCTTTCTTT. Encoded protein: CASSLVRGAEAFF.

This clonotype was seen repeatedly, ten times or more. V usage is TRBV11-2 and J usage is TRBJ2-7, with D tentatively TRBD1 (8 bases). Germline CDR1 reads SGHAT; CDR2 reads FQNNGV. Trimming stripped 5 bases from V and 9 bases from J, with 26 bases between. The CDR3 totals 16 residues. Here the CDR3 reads CASSTLTGGVLRLQYF. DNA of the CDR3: TGTGCCAGCAGCACACTAACAGGGGGGGTCCTACGATTGCAGTACTTC.

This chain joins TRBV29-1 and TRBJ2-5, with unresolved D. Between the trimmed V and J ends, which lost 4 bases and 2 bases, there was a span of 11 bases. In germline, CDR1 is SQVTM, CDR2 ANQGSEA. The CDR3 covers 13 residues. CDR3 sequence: CSVVVIVQETQYF. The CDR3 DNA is TGCAGCGTTGTGGTTATTGTGCAAGAGACCCAGTACTTC. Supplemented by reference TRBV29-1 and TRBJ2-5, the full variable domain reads SAVISQKPSRDICQRGTSLTIQCQVDSQVTMMFWYRQQPGQSLTLIATANQGSEATYESGFVIDKFPISRPNLTFSTLTVSNMSPEDSSIYLCSVVVIVQETQYFGPGTRLLVL.

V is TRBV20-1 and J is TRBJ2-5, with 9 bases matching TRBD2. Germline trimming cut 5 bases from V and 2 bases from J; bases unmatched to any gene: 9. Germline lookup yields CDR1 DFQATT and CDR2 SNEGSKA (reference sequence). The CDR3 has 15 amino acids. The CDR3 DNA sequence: TGCAGTGCTCCGAAGGCTAGCGGGGTACAAGAGACCCAGTACTTC. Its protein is CSAPKASGVQETQYF.

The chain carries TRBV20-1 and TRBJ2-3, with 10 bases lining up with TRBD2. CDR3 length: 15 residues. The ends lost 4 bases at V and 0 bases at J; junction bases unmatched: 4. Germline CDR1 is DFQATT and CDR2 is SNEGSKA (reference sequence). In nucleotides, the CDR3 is TGCAGTGCTAACGGACTAGCGGAAAGCACAGATACGCAGTATTTT. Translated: CSANGLAESTDTQYF.

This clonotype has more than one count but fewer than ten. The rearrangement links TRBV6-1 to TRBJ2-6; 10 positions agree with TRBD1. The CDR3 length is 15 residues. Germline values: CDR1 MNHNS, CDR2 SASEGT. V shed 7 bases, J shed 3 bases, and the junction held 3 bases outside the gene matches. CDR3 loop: CASMTGGSGANVLTF. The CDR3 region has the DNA TGTGCCAGCATGACAGGGGGCAGTGGGGCCAACGTCCTGACTTTC.

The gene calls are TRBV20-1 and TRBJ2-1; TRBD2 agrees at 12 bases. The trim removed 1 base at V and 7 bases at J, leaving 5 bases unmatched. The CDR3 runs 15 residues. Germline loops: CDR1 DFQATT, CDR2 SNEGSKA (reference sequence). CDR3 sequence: CSARGGTSGFNEQFF. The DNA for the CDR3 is TGCAGTGCTAGAGGCGGGACTAGCGGGTTTAATGAGCAGTTCTTC.

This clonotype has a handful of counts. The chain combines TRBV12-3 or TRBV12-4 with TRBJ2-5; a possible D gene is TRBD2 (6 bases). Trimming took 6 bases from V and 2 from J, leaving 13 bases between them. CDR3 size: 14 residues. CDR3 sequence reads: CASRPGLLQETQYF. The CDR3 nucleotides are TGTGCCAGCAGGCCGGGACTCCTACAAGAGACCCAGTACTTC.

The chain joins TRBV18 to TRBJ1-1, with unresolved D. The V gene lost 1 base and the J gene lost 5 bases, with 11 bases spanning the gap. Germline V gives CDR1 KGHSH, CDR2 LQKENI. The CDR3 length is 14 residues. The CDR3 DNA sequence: TGTGCCAGCTCACCACTGCCGGTGGGAACTGAAGCTTTCTTT. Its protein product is CASSPLPVGTEAFF.

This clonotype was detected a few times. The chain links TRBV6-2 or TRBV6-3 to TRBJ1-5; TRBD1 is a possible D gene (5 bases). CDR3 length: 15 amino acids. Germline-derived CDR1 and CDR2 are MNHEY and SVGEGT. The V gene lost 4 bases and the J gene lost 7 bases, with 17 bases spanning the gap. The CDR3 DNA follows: TGTGCCAGCAGTTCAACGGTGGCAGGGAAACAGCCCCAGCATTTT. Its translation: CASSSTVAGKQPQHF.

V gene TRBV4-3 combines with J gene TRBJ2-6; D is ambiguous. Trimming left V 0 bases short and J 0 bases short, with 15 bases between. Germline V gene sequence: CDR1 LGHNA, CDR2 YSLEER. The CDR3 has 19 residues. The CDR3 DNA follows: TGCGCCAGCAGCCAAGATTTCAGGCAGGCTAGCTCTGGGGCCAACGTCCTGACTTTC. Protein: CASSQDFRQASSGANVLTF.

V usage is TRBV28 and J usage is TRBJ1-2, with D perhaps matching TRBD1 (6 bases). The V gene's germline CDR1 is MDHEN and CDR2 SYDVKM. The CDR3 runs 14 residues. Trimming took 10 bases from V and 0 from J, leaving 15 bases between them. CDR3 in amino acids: CATTGTPSNYGYTF. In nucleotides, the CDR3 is TGTGCCACCACCGGGACACCTTCTAACTATGGCTACACCTTC.

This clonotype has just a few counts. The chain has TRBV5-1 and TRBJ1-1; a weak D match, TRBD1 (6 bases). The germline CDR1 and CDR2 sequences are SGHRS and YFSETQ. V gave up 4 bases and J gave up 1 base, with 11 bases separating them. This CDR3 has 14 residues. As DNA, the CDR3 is TGCGCCAGCAGCCGGACAGCCTCGAACACTGAAGCTTTCTTT. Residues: CASSRTASNTEAFF.

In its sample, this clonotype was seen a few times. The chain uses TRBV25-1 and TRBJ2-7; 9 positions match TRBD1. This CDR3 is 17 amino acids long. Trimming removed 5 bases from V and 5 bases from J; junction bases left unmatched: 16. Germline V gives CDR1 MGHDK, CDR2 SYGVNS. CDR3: CASSLSPPGQGFHEQYF. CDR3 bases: TGTGCCAGCAGTCTGTCGCCTCCGGGACAGGGCTTCCACGAGCAGTACTTC.

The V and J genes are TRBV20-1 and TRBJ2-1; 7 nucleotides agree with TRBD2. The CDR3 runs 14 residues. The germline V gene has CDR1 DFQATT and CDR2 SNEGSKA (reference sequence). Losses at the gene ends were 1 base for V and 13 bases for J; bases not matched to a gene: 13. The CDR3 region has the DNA TGCAGTGCTAGAGTTGAGCGGGATGGGGCCGGTCAGTTCTTC. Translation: CSARVERDGAGQFF.

The DNA of the CDR3 is TGCGCCAGCAGCTTGATTGGTAGCGGGGCCTACGAGCAGTACTTC. Translation gives CASSLIGSGAYEQYF. The chain recombines TRBV5-1 with TRBJ2-7; 8 bases map to TRBD2. The V gene's germline CDR1 is SGHRS and CDR2 YFSETQ. The junction had 5 bases not matched to a gene; V was cut back by 1 base and J by 2 bases. The length of the CDR3 is 15 residues.

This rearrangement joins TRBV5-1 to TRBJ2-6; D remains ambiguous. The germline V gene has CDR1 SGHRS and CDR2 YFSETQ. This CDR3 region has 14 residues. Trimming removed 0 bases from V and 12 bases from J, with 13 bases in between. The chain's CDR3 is CASSLGRTSAVLTF. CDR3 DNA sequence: TGCGCCAGCAGCTTGGGTCGTACATCTGCCGTCCTGACTTTC.

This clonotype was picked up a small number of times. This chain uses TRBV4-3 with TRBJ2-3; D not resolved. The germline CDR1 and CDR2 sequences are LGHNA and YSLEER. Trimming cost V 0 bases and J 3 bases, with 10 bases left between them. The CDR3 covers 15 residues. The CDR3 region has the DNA TGCGCCAGCAGCCAAGAACCGGGTAGGACAGATACGCAGTATTTT. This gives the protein CASSQEPGRTDTQYF.

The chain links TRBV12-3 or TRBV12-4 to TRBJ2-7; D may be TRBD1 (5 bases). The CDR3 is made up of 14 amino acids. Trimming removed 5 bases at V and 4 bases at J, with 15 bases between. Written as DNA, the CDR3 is TGTGCCAGCAGTCCCAACAGGTGGGGTTACGAGCAGTACTTC. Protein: CASSPNRWGYEQYF.

The CDR3 DNA reads as TGTGCCAGCAGCTTCCTATCCTACGAGCAGTACTTC. Amino acids: CASSFLSYEQYF. The chain combines TRBV5-5 with TRBJ2-7; D remains ambiguous. Germline CDR1 SGHKS, CDR2 YYEKEE (reference sequence). CDR3 length equals 12 residues. Trimming took off 2 bases at V and 1 base at J, with 4 bases between the two ends.

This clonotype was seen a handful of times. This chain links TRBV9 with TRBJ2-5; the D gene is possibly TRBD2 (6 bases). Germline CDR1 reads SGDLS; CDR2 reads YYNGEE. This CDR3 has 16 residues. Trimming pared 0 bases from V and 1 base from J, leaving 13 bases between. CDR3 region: CASSVGVGGLQETQYF. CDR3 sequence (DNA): TGTGCCAGCAGCGTAGGGGTGGGAGGCCTCCAAGAGACCCAGTACTTC.

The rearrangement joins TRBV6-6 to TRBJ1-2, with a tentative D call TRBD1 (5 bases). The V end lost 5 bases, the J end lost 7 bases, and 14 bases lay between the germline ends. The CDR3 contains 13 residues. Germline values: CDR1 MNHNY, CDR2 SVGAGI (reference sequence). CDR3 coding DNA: TGTGCCAGCAGTAATCAGGGTGTCACTGGCTACACCTTC. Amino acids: CASSNQGVTGYTF.

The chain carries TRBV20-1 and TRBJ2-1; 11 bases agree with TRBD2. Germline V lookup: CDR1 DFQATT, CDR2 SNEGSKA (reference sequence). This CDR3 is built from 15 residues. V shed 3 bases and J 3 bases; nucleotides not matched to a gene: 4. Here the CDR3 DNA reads TGCAGTGCTAGGGGGACTAGCGGCAACTACAATGAGCAGTTCTTC. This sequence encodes CSARGTSGNYNEQFF.

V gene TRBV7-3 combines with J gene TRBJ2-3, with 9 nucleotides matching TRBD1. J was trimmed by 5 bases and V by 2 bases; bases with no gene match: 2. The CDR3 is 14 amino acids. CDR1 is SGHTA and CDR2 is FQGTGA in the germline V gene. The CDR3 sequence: CASSLWDRVDTQYF. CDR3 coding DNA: TGTGCCAGCAGCTTATGGGACAGGGTAGATACGCAGTATTTT. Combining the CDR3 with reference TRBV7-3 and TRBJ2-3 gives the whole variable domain GAGVSQTPSNKVTEKGKYVELRCDPISGHTALYWYRQSLGQGPEFLIYFQGTGAADDSGLPNDRFFAVRPEGSVSTLKIQRTERGDSAVYLCASSLWDRVDTQYFGPGTRLTVL.

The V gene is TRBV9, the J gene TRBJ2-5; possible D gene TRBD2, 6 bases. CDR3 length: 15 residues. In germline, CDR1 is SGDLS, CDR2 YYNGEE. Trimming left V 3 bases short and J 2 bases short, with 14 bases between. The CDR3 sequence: CASSASSGQQETQYF. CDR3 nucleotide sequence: TGTGCCAGCAGCGCCTCAAGCGGGCAGCAAGAGACCCAGTACTTC. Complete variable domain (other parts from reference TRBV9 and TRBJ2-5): DSGVTQTPKHLITATGQRVTLRCSPRSGDLSVYWYQQSLDQGLQFLIQYYNGEERAKGNILERFSAQQFPDLHSELNLSSLELGDSALYFCASSASSGQQETQYFGPGTRLLVL.

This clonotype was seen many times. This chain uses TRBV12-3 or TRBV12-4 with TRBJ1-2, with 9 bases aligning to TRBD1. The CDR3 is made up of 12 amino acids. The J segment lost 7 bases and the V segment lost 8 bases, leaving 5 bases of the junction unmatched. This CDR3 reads CASLTGGRGYTF. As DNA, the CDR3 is TGTGCCAGCCTCACAGGGGGCCGTGGCTACACCTTC.

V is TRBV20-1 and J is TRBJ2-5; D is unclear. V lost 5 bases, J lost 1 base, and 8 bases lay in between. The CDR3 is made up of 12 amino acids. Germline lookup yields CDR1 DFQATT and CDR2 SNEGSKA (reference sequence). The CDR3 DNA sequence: TGCAGTGCTGGACGGATCCAAGAGACCCAGTACTTC. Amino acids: CSAGRIQETQYF.

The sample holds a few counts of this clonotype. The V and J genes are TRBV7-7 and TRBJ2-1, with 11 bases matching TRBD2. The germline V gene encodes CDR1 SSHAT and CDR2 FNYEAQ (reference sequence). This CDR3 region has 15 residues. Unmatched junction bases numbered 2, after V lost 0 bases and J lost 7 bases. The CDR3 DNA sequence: TGTGCCAGCAGCTTAGCACTAGCGGGAGTAAATGAGCAGTTCTTC. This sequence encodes CASSLALAGVNEQFF.